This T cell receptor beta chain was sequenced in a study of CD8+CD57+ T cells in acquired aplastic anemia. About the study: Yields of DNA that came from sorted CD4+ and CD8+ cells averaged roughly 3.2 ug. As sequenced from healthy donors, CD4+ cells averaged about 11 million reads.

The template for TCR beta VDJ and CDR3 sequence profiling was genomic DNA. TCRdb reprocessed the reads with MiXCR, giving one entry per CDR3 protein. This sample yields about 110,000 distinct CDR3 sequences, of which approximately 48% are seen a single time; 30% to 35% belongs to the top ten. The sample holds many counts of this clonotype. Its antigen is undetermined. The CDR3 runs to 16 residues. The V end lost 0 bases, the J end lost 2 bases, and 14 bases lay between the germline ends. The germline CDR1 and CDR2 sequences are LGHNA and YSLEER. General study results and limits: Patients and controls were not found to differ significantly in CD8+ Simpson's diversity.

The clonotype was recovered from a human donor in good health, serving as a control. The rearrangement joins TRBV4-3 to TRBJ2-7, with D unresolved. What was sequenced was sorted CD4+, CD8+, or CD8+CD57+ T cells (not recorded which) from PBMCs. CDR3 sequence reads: CASSQDFTVLAYEQYF. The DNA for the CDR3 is TGCGCCAGCAGCCAAGATTTCACAGTTCTTGCCTACGAGCAGTACTTC.